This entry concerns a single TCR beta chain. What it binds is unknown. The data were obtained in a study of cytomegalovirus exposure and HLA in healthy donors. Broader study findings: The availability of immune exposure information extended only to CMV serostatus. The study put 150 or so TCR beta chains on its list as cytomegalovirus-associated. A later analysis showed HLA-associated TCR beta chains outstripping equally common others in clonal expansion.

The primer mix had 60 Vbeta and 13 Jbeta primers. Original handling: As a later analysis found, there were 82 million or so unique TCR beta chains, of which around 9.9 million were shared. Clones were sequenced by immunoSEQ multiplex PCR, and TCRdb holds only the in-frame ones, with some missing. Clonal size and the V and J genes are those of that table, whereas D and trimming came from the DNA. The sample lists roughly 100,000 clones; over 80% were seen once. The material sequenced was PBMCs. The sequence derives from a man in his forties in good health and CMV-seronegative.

The CDR3 DNA reads as TGTGCCAGCCTGTCGTTGAGGTCTGACACTGAAGCTTTCTTT. This gives the protein CASLSLRSDTEAFF. The rearrangement uses TRBV2 and TRBJ1-1; D uncertain. Trimming removed 8 bases at V and 3 bases at J, with 16 bases between. CDR3 length equals 14 residues. Per the germline V gene, CDR1 is SNHLY and CDR2 is FYNNEI.